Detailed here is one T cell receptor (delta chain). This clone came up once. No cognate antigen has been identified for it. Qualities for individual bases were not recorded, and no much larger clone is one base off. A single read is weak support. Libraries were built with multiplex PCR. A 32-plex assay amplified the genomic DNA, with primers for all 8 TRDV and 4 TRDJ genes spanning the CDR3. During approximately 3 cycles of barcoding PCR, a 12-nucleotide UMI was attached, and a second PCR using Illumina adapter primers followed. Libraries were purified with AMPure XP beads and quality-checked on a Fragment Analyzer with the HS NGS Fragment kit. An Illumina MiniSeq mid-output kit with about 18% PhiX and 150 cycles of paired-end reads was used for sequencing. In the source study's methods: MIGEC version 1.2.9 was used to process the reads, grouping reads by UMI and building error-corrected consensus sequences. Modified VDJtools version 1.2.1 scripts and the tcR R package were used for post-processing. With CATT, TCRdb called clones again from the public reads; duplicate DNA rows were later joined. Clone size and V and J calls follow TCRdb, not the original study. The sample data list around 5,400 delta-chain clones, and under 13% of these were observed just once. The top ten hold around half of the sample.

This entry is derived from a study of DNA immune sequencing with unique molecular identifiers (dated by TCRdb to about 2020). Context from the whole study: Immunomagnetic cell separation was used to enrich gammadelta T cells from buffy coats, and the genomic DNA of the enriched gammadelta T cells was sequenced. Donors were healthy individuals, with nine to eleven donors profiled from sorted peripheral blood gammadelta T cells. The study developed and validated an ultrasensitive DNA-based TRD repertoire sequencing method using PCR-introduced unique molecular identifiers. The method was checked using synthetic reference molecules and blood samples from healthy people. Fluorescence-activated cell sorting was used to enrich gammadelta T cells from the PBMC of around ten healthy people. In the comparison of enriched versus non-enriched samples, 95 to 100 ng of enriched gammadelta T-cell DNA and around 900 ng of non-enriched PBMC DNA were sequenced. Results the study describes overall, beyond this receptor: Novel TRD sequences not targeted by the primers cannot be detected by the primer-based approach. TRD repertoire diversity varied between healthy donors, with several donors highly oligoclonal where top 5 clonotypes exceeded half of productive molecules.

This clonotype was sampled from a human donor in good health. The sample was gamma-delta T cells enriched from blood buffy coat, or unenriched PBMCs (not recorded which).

The CDR3 region: CALGEVRWSYVGGSTYTDKLIF. The sequenced DNA: TGTGCTCTTGGGGAAGTTCGCTGGTCCTACGTGGGGGGATCCACCTACACCGATAAACTCATCTTT. The chain uses TRDV1 and TRDJ1; perhaps TRDD3 is the D gene, with 7 bases matching. Germline matching of the DNA provided the J gene here, since TCRdb leaves it blank. V loses 2 bases, J loses 0 bases, and the germline ends lie 31 bases apart. For CDR1 and CDR2, the germline V gene lists TSWWSYY and QGS. The CDR3 goes from the cysteine to the phenylalanine over 22 residues. The retained sequence is limited to the CDR3, 66 bases, with the frame set at the first base.